These 30 T cell receptor beta chains originate from one sample sequenced in a study of blood T cell repertoires in COVID-19. Profiling relied on immunoSEQ multiplex PCR, and the TCRdb table lists in-frame clones only, not all of them. The sample records roughly 190,000 clones, 84% being singletons. Source material: PBMCs or T cells enriched from blood (not recorded which). The receptors come from a woman in her 30s who had been exposed to COVID-19.

This clone was recorded once. V and J are TRBV19 and TRBJ2-2, with 7 bases lining up with TRBD2. The CDR3 spans 16 residues. V shed 6 bases and J 0 bases; nucleotides not matched to a gene: 7. Germline V CDR1 and CDR2: LNHDA, SQIVND (reference sequence). CDR3 sequence reads: CASRKAGTTNTGELFF. CDR3 in DNA: TGTGCCAGTAGAAAAGCGGGGACTACGAACACCGGGGAGCTGTTTTTT.

The chain is built from TRBV6-5 and TRBJ2-7; the D gene is possibly TRBD1 (6 bases). The germline CDR1 and CDR2 sequences are MNHEY and SVGAGI. This CDR3 comprises 15 residues. V was trimmed by 2 bases and J by 2 bases, leaving 13 bases between them. DNA for the CDR3: TGTGCCAGCAGTTACCTGGGGGCCGGAGCCTACGAGCAGTACTTC. Protein sequence: CASSYLGAGAYEQYF.

Only a few counts were recorded for this clone. This chain connects TRBV6-1 to TRBJ1-1; D remains unclear. There are 14 residues in the CDR3. The germline V gene has CDR1 MNHNS and CDR2 SASEGT. Deletions cut 1 base from V and 6 bases from J, with 12 bases between. DNA of the CDR3: TGTGCCAGCAGTGAAGAGGGTGGAGGGTCTGAAGCTTTCTTT. Residues: CASSEEGGGSEAFF.

The chain couples TRBV6-5 to TRBJ2-1; maybe TRBD2 (6 bases). From germline, CDR1 is MNHEY and CDR2 SVGAGI. The CDR3 covers 13 residues. V was trimmed by 2 bases and J by 11 bases, leaving 13 bases between them. The CDR3 here is CASSYGRGGQQFF. CDR3 coding DNA: TGTGCCAGCAGTTACGGGCGGGGCGGCCAGCAGTTCTTC.

The rearrangement joins TRBV5-6 to TRBJ2-5, with TRBD1 identical over 7 bases. CDR3 length equals 14 residues. V shed 3 bases and J 2 bases; nucleotides not matched to a gene: 4. CDR1 is SGHDT, CDR2 YYEEEE, per germline. CDR3 sequence: CASSSRGLQETQYF. In nucleotides, the CDR3 is TGTGCCAGCAGCTCTAGGGGGCTTCAAGAGACCCAGTACTTC. Combining the CDR3 with reference TRBV5-6 and TRBJ2-5 gives the whole variable domain DAGVTQSPTHLIKTRGQQVTLRCSPKSGHDTVSWYQQALGQGPQFIFQYYEEEERQRGNFPDRFSGHQFPNYSSELNVNALLLGDSALYLCASSSRGLQETQYFGPGTRLLVL.

This chain joins TRBV19 and TRBJ2-1, with 7 bases matching TRBD1. The V segment lost 5 bases and the J segment 3 bases; nucleotides outside the gene matches: 13. CDR3 length: 17 residues. Looked up from germline, CDR1 is LNHDA and CDR2 is SQIVND (reference sequence). This CDR3 is CASSADAGTAYYNEQFF. The DNA for the CDR3 is TGTGCCAGTAGTGCGGACGCCGGGACAGCGTACTACAATGAGCAGTTCTTC.

This clone was detected only a few times. The CDR3 spells CASSDSGGAGANVLTF. The CDR3 nucleotides read TGTGCCAGCAGTGACTCAGGGGGCGCTGGGGCCAACGTCCTGACTTTC. The chain employs TRBV6-4 and TRBJ2-6; 7 nucleotides line up with TRBD1. The trim removed 0 bases at V and 2 bases at J, leaving 1 base unmatched. The CDR3 sequence is 16 residues long. In germline, CDR1 is MRHNA, CDR2 SNTAGT.

This chain links TRBV15 with TRBJ1-6; D is ambiguous. V gave up 0 bases and J gave up 2 bases, with 20 bases separating them. The CDR3 loop spans 20 amino acids. From germline, CDR1 is LNHNV and CDR2 YYDKDF (reference sequence). In nucleotides, the CDR3 is TGTGCCACCAGCAGAGATCGAACGGCCCCCGGGAGGCCCTATAATTCACCCCTCCACTTT. Translation: CATSRDRTAPGRPYNSPLHF.

This clone was observed a few times. The chain links TRBV5-6 to TRBJ1-2, with D possibly TRBD1 on 6 matching bases. Germline CDR1 and CDR2: SGHDT and YYEEEE. The CDR3 consists of 16 residues. Trimming left V 4 bases short and J 3 bases short, with 19 bases between. CDR3 nucleotides: TGTGCCAGCAGCGACCATCGGGACAAAGGGGACTATGGCTACACCTTC. It encodes CASSDHRDKGDYGYTF.

The rearrangement joins TRBV7-2 to TRBJ1-1, with 8 bases aligning to TRBD1. The V segment lost 7 bases and the J segment 0 bases; nucleotides outside the gene matches: 10. CDR3 length: 16 amino acids. CDR1 SGHTA and CDR2 FQGNSA come from the germline V gene. The CDR3 DNA sequence: TGTGCCAGCAAGGACAGGGTGAATTCCTTGAACACTGAAGCTTTCTTT. Translating it yields CASKDRVNSLNTEAFF.

This chain links TRBV5-5 with TRBJ1-5; possible D gene TRBD1, 5 bases. The CDR3 has 14 amino acids. V lost 1 base to trimming and J lost 7 bases, with 12 bases between them. CDR1 is SGHKS, CDR2 YYEKEE, per germline (reference sequence). DNA of the CDR3: TGTGCCAGCAGCTTGATGCAGGGCGAACAGCCCCAGCATTTT. As protein: CASSLMQGEQPQHF.

J is TRBJ2-4 and V is TRBV5-1; D may be TRBD1 (5 bases). Per the germline V gene, CDR1 is SGHRS and CDR2 is YFSETQ. The length of the CDR3 is 14 residues. The ends were cut back, 0 bases at V and 1 base at J, with 5 bases in the middle. CDR3 bases: TGCGCCAGCAGCTTGGACAGGGCCAAAAACATTCAGTACTTC. Translated: CASSLDRAKNIQYF. The full variable domain, rest sourced from reference TRBV5-1 and TRBJ2-4, is KAGVTQTPRYLIKTRGQQVTLSCSPISGHRSVSWYQQTPGQGLQFLFEYFSETQRNKGNFPGRFSGRQFSNSRSEMNVSTLELGDSALYLCASSLDRAKNIQYFGAGTRLSVL.

This rearrangement joins TRBV2 to TRBJ2-1; 12 bases are a match to TRBD2. Germline V gives CDR1 SNHLY, CDR2 FYNNEI. After removal of 4 bases from V and 4 bases from J, the junction contained 8 bases not matched to a gene. The CDR3 is 17 amino acids. The CDR3 coding sequence is TGTGCCAGCAGTGTCCCCTGGACTAGCGGGGCTTACAATGAGCAGTTCTTC. Protein sequence: CASSVPWTSGAYNEQFF.

The J gene is TRBJ1-5, the V gene TRBV10-1; tentative D call: TRBD1 (6 bases). With 6 bases removed from V and 6 bases from J, the gap between germline ends came to 27 bases. This CDR3 is 18 amino acids long. Germline assignment: CDR1 WNHNN and CDR2 SYGVQD (reference sequence). The DNA for the CDR3 is TGCGCCAGCAGAGTCGTACAGGGTATTTCTTACTGTACTCAGCCCCAGCATTTT. It translates to CASRVVQGISYCTQPQHF.

A note on this clone: This CDR3 is also generated by other DNA sequences in the sample. V gene TRBV3-1 (or the pseudogene TRBV3-2) combines with J gene TRBJ1-5, with unresolved D. This CDR3 region has 13 residues. V was pared by 0 bases and J by 4 bases, with 4 bases between. Germline CDR1 reads LGHDT; CDR2 reads YNNKEL (reference sequence). CDR3 sequence reads: CASSQDRNQPQHF. In nucleotides, the CDR3 is TGTGCCAGCAGCCAAGATCGGAATCAGCCCCAGCATTTT.

The chain combines TRBV29-1 with TRBJ1-1; the D is unclear. CDR3 length: 8 amino acids. The germline V and J ends were trimmed by 3 bases and 11 bases, with 4 bases remaining between them. The germline gives CDR1 SQVTM, CDR2 ANQGSEA. This chain's CDR3 is CSVDLAFF. The CDR3 region has the DNA TGCAGCGTTGATCTGGCTTTCTTT.

This clone occurred once. This chain links TRBV5-1 with TRBJ2-7; D is undetermined. V was trimmed by 6 bases and J by 0 bases, leaving 13 bases between them. The germline gives CDR1 SGHRS, CDR2 YFSETQ. The CDR3 length is 14 residues. The CDR3 region is CASTQQSSSYEQYF. CDR3 coding DNA: TGCGCCAGCACCCAACAGTCGAGCTCCTACGAGCAGTACTTC.

This chain uses TRBV27 with TRBJ1-1; D gene ambiguous. The CDR3 sequence is 12 residues long. The germline CDR1 and CDR2 sequences are MNHEY and SMNVEV (reference sequence). Trimming removed 8 bases at V and 1 base at J, with 8 bases between. CDR3 sequence reads: CASRGPNTEAFF. CDR3 in DNA: TGTGCCAGCCGAGGCCCGAACACTGAAGCTTTCTTT.

CDR3 loop: CASTKLTQQSTEAFF. In DNA, the CDR3 is TGTGCCAGCACCAAATTAACTCAACAGTCCACTGAAGCTTTCTTT. This chain joins TRBV6-5 and TRBJ1-1; D gene unclear. Between the trimmed V and J ends, which lost 7 bases and 4 bases, there was a span of 19 bases. Looked up from germline, CDR1 is MNHEY and CDR2 is SVGAGI. CDR3 length equals 15 residues.

The genes are TRBV9 and TRBJ1-3; TRBD1 might be the D (6 bases). The CDR3 consists of 17 residues. The V and J ends lost 0 bases and 0 bases respectively, with 13 bases between them. The germline V gene has CDR1 SGDLS and CDR2 YYNGEE. CDR3 nucleotide sequence: TGTGCCAGCAGCGTAGACGTACAGGGAAACTCTGGAAACACCATATATTTT. It encodes CASSVDVQGNSGNTIYF. The full variable domain, with the rest looked up from reference TRBV9 and TRBJ1-3, is DSGVTQTPKHLITATGQRVTLRCSPRSGDLSVYWYQQSLDQGLQFLIQYYNGEERAKGNILERFSAQQFPDLHSELNLSSLELGDSALYFCASSVDVQGNSGNTIYFGEGSWLTVV.

The rearrangement joins TRBV19 to TRBJ1-6, with a weak D call TRBD1 (6 bases). This CDR3 is 12 amino acids long. In germline, CDR1 is LNHDA, CDR2 SQIVND (reference sequence). V was shortened by 10 bases and J by 8 bases, with 12 bases between the two germline ends. CDR3 in DNA: TGTGCCACACAGGGTGGGGATTCACCCCTCCACTTT. This sequence encodes CATQGGDSPLHF.

V usage is TRBV3-1 (or the pseudogene TRBV3-2) and J usage is TRBJ2-7; 14 nucleotides match TRBD2. The CDR3 loop spans 19 amino acids. Germline V lookup: CDR1 LGHDT, CDR2 YNNKEL (reference sequence). Unmatched junction bases numbered 13, after V lost 3 bases and J lost 3 bases. This CDR3 reads CASSQGGLAGGVEIYEQYF. DNA for the CDR3: TGTGCCAGCAGCCAGGGCGGACTAGCGGGGGGCGTCGAGATCTACGAGCAGTACTTC.

The CDR3 protein is CATSDLRGNHQKLFF. CDR3 in DNA: TGTGCCACCAGTGATTTGCGGGGGAATCATCAAAAACTGTTTTTT. The V and J genes are TRBV24-1 and TRBJ1-4; TRBD1 might be the D (5 bases). From germline, CDR1 is KGHDR and CDR2 SFDVKD. The V end was cut by 0 bases, the J end by 9 bases, with 13 bases between. This CDR3 is built from 15 residues.

The chain links TRBV4-3 to TRBJ2-1; TRBD2 might be the D (5 bases). The V gene lost 1 base and the J gene lost 4 bases, with 11 bases spanning the gap. CDR3 length: 15 residues. Per the germline V gene, CDR1 is LGHNA and CDR2 is YSLEER. The CDR3, as DNA: TGCGCCAGCAGCCAAGTCATCGGACTTTACAATGAGCAGTTCTTC. Amino acids: CASSQVIGLYNEQFF.

The chain recombines TRBV3-1 (or the pseudogene TRBV3-2) with TRBJ2-1; 9 bases fit TRBD2. The CDR3 is 17 residues long. V was pared by 0 bases and J by 7 bases, with 10 bases of the junction left unmatched. CDR1 and CDR2 from the germline V gene are LGHDT and YNNKEL (reference sequence). The CDR3 region has the DNA TGTGCCAGCAGCCAAGATTTGGTTAGCGGGGGCATAAATGAGCAGTTCTTC. This encodes CASSQDLVSGGINEQFF.

In its sample, this clone was seen a few times. The chain uses TRBV5-4 and TRBJ2-2; weak D call: TRBD1 (6 bases). Trimming pared 0 bases from V and 6 bases from J, leaving 12 bases between. The V gene's germline CDR1 is SGHNT and CDR2 YYREEE (reference sequence). This CDR3 has 15 residues. DNA for the CDR3: TGTGCCAGCAGCTTGGACTCATACAGGGCCGGGGAGCTGTTTTTT. It codes for CASSLDSYRAGELFF.

The chain combines TRBV6-5 with TRBJ2-1; 9 positions agree with TRBD2. This CDR3 contains 13 residues. Germline V gives CDR1 MNHEY, CDR2 SVGAGI. With V trimmed by 5 bases and J by 6 bases, 2 bases remained unmatched. The CDR3 reads CASSQLAGNEQFF. The CDR3 nucleotides are TGTGCCAGCAGTCAACTAGCGGGCAATGAGCAGTTCTTC.

The genes are TRBV29-1 and TRBJ1-3, with D perhaps matching TRBD1 (6 bases). The V end was cut by 7 bases, the J end by 2 bases, with 15 bases between. CDR1 is SQVTM, CDR2 ANQGSEA, per germline. CDR3 length: 14 residues. The CDR3 nucleotides are TGCAGCGCTGACCTCAGGGGCACTGGAAACACCATATATTTT. Amino acids: CSADLRGTGNTIYF.

V gene TRBV7-2 combines with J gene TRBJ2-2; D is possibly TRBD2 (6 bases). V lost 8 bases, J lost 0 bases, and 10 bases lay in between. Per germline, CDR1 SGHTA and CDR2 FQGNSA. The CDR3 is 14 amino acids. CDR3 bases: TGTGCCAGCGGCGGGGATCCGAACACCGGGGAGCTGTTTTTT. Its protein product is CASGGDPNTGELFF.

V and J are TRBV27 and TRBJ1-1; D gene unclear. V was shortened by 2 bases and J by 6 bases, with 7 bases between the two germline ends. CDR3 size: 12 residues. CDR1 and CDR2 (germline): MNHEY, SMNVEV (reference sequence). The CDR3 nucleotides read TGTGCCAGCAGTTTAATGGGAGCTGAAGCTTTCTTT. Its protein is CASSLMGAEAFF.